Described below is a single TCR beta chain sequence and its context. This sample was included in a study of blood T cell repertoires in COVID-19. Background on the study: Sources were T cells, B-cell-depleted T cells, or PBMCs; the material itself was cDNA or gDNA.

Germline V CDR1 and CDR2: SGHTA, FQGNSA. V was cut by 2 bases and J by 3 bases, with 11 bases left in between. This CDR3 is 16 amino acids long. Study processing details: For nucleated cells, counts were estimated from reference gene primer amplification. Clones were read by immunoSEQ multiplex PCR, and TCRdb kept only the in-frame ones, dropping some. Clone size and V and J calls were adopted from that table, with D and trimming inferred from the DNA. The sample yields about 110,000 clones, just over 75% seen once. The clonotype originates from a woman older than 75 with acute or convalescent COVID-19. This chain connects TRBV7-2 to TRBJ2-6; D might be TRBD1 (5 bases). Sequencing was carried out using peripheral blood. The CDR3 region has the DNA TGTGCCAGCAGCTTACAGGGTTATCTTGGGGCCAACGTCCTGACTTTC. This encodes CASSLQGYLGANVLTF.